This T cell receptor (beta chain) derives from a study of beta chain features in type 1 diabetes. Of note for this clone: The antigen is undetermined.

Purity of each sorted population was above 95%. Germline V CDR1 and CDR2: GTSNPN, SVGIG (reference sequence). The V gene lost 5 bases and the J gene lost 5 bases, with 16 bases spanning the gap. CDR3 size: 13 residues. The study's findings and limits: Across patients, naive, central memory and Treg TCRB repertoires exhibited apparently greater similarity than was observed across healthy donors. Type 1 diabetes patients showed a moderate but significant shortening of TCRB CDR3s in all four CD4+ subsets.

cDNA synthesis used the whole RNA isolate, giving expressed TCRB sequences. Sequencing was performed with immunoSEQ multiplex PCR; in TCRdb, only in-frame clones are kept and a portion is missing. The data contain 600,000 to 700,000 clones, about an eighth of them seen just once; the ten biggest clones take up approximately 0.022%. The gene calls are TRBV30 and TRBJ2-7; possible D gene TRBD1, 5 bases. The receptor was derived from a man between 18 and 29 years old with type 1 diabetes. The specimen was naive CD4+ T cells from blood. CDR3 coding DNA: TGTGCCTGGTGGGTGCAGGGTTACCACGAGCAGTACTTC. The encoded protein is CAWWVQGYHEQYF.